These T cell receptor beta chains were read from a single sample in a study of shared T cell receptors in the human thymus. Method: immunoSEQ multiplex PCR; TCRdb's copy keeps in-frame clones and lacks some. This table has hundreds of thousands of clones, roughly 88% appearing once. This sample also belongs to another study, concerning human thymus T cells.

Material for sequencing was thymocytes. These receptors originate from a boy less than two years old with a congenital heart defect. The CDR3 runs from the conserved cysteine through the conserved F or W. The D gene is left open where the match is weak. Not all rows give a size; the values are once, few, many and, for expanded clones, a class.

TRBD2	TRBV7-9	NA	TRBJ2-5	CASSLVREGQETQYF	TGTGCCAGCAGCTTAGTGCGGGAGGGCCAGGAGACCCAGTACTTC
TRBD1	TRBV15	once	TRBJ2-5	CATSRDRGRGETQYF	TGTGCCACCAGCAGAGACAGGGGGCGTGGGGAGACCCAGTACTTC
NA	TRBV7-2	NA	TRBJ1-2	CASSLVQNGYTF	TGTGCCAGCAGCTTAGTACAGAATGGCTACACCTTC
TRBD1	TRBV5-6	few	TRBJ2-1	CASSSGTGPNNEQFF	TGTGCCAGCAGCTCAGGGACAGGGCCCAACAATGAGCAGTTCTTC
NA	TRBV6-1	NA	TRBJ2-3	CASSDGTSTDTQYF	TGTGCCAGCAGTGACGGGACTAGCACAGATACGCAGTATTTT
NA	TRBV27	NA	TRBJ2-7	CASSLSDRPGLRRQYF	TGTGCCAGCAGTTTATCCGACAGGCCGGGACTACGAAGGCAGTACTTC
NA	TRBV28	NA	TRBJ1-3	CASSPSKDNFTGNTIYF	TGTGCCAGCAGTCCCTCAAAGGACAACTTTACTGGAAACACCATATATTTT
TRBD2	TRBV9	once	TRBJ2-1	CASSVETSNHYNEQFF	TGTGCCAGCAGCGTAGAGACTAGCAATCACTACAATGAGCAGTTCTTC
TRBD2	TRBV9	NA	TRBJ2-7	CASSLGGREGLYEQYF	TGTGCCAGCAGCCTCGGGGGGCGGGAGGGCCTCTACGAGCAGTACTTC
TRBD2	TRBV18	few	TRBJ2-3	CASSPPSAGSTDTQYF	TGTGCCAGCTCACCACCCTCAGCGGGAAGCACAGATACGCAGTATTTT
TRBD1	TRBV5-1	NA	TRBJ1-1	CASRQRAGGREPEAFF	TGCGCCAGCAGGCAACGAGCAGGGGGACGAGAACCTGAAGCTTTCTTT
NA	TRBV29-1	NA	TRBJ2-7	CSVVSPPAAGSTYEQYF	TGCAGCGTTGTGTCCCCCCCTGCGGCAGGGTCGACCTACGAGCAGTACTTC
NA	TRBV4-1	NA	TRBJ1-6	CASSQSSGGSPLHF	TGCGCCAGCAGCCAATCCTCGGGGGGGTCACCCCTCCACTTT
TRBD1	TRBV30	NA	TRBJ1-2	CAWSAGQGAGGYGYTF	TGTGCCTGGAGTGCAGGACAGGGGGCGGGGGGCTATGGCTACACCTTC
NA	TRBV5-5	NA	TRBJ1-5	CASSSRPPPLANQPQHF	TGTGCCAGCAGCTCTCGACCGCCCCCATTAGCAAATCAGCCCCAGCATTTT
NA	TRBV4-2	few	TRBJ2-5	CASSQVRQYHPRRGGETQYF	TGTGCCAGCAGCCAAGTAAGACAGTACCATCCCCGTAGGGGCGGAGAGACCCAGTACTTC
TRBD1	TRBV29-1	NA	TRBJ1-2	CSVDGTDRYTF	TGCAGCGTAGACGGGACAGATCGGTACACCTTC
NA	TRBV5-1	NA	TRBJ2-7	CASSSLGGGVYEQYF	TGCGCCAGCAGCAGTCTAGGTGGAGGGGTTTACGAGCAGTACTTC
NA	TRBV27	few	TRBJ2-2	CASSLTRGWVTNTGELFF	TGTGCCAGCAGTTTAACTCGGGGGTGGGTTACTAACACCGGGGAGCTGTTTTTT
TRBD2	TRBV28	once	TRBJ2-5	CASSPLGLAGPETQYF	TGTGCCAGCAGTCCCTTAGGACTAGCGGGTCCAGAGACCCAGTACTTC